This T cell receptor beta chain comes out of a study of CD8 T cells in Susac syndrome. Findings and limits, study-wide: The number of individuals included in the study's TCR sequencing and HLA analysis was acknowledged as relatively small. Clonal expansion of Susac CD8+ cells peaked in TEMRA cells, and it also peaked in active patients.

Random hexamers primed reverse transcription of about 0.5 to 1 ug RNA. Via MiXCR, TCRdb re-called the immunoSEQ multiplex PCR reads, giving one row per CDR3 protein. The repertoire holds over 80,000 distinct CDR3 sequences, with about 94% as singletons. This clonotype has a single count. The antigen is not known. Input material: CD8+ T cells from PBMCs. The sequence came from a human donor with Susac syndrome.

For the CDR3, the DNA is TGTGCCAGCAGTTTCCGACTCGTCTCCTACAATGAGCAGTTCTTC. Its protein is CASSFRLVSYNEQFF. The V gene is TRBV28, the J gene TRBJ2-1, with D unresolved. Germline V gives CDR1 MDHEN, CDR2 SYDVKM. V was clipped by 3 bases and J by 0 bases, with 9 bases between them. The CDR3 runs 15 residues.